The 10 T cell receptor beta chains presented below share a single source sample, sequenced in a study of T cells in Graves' hyperthyroidism and ophthalmopathy. Regions amplified from RNA transcripts were the TCR beta CDR3 regions. HTBI primers were employed in a first-round RT-PCR of the TCR CDR3. TCRdb used MiXCR to reprocess the multiplex PCR reads, holding one entry per CDR3 protein. Of about 400,000 distinct CDR3 sequences in the sample, more than 15% are singletons; the top ten hold 11% to 15%. The specimen was blood. Receptors were obtained from a woman aged 18-29 years with Graves' hyperthyroidism.

This clonotype was seen at least ten times. The rearrangement links TRBV3-1 to TRBJ1-2; D unclear. The V gene's germline CDR1 is LGHDT and CDR2 YNNKEL (reference sequence). V lost 5 bases, J lost 4 bases, and 23 bases lay in between. The CDR3 consists of 17 residues. Here the CDR3 reads CASSWAPTLPLLYGYTF. The CDR3 coding sequence is TGTGCCAGCAGCTGGGCCCCGACACTTCCCCTCCTCTATGGCTACACCTTC.

This clonotype was picked up many times. The V and J genes are TRBV28 and TRBJ1-5; the match to TRBD1 covers 7 bases. V shed 5 bases and J 6 bases; nucleotides not matched to a gene: 7. Germline CDR1 MDHEN, CDR2 SYDVKM. The CDR3 is 14 residues long. Here the CDR3 DNA reads TGTGCCAGCAGTATAGGACAGGCCTTTCAGCCCCAGCATTTT. The encoded protein is CASSIGQAFQPQHF.

This clonotype was recorded many times. This chain connects TRBV2 to TRBJ2-5; TRBD2 aligns across 10 bases. The V gene's germline CDR1 is SNHLY and CDR2 FYNNEI. The V gene end was trimmed by 7 bases and the J gene end by 5 bases; junction bases not matched to a gene: 7. The CDR3 has 14 amino acids. The CDR3 region is CASKRTSGDETQYF. The CDR3 bases are TGTGCCAGCAAGAGAACTAGCGGGGACGAGACCCAGTACTTC.

The sample holds many counts of this clonotype. This chain's CDR3 is CASSQSSGGEETQYF. CDR3 nucleotide sequence: TGCGCCAGCAGCCAATCTTCAGGGGGCGAGGAGACCCAGTACTTC. The J gene is TRBJ2-5, the V gene TRBV4-1, with 8 positions matching TRBD1. The germline CDR1 and CDR2 sequences are MGHRA and YSYEKL. The junction had 7 bases not matched to a gene; V was cut back by 2 bases and J by 5 bases. This CDR3 is 15 amino acids long.

This clonotype was seen only a few times. A clone one base away is much larger, so this may be a read error. The genes are TRBV7-2 and TRBJ2-5, with TRBD2 identical over 8 bases. The germline gives CDR1 SGHTA, CDR2 FQGNSA. The CDR3 is 14 residues long. As DNA, the CDR3 is TGTGCCAGCAACTTAGCGGGACCTCAAGAGACCCAGTACTTC. Translated: CASNLAGPQETQYF. Variable domain in full (rest from reference TRBV7-2 and TRBJ2-5): GAGVSQSPSNKVTEKGKDVELRCDPISGHTALYWYRQSLGQGLEFLIYFQGNSAPDKSGLPSDRFSAERTGGSVSTLTIQRTQQEDSAVYLCASNLAGPQETQYFGPGTRLLVL.

This clonotype was seen ten or more times. The chain couples TRBV24-1 to TRBJ1-5, with no clear D. Germline assignment: CDR1 KGHDR and CDR2 SFDVKD. This CDR3 spans 16 amino acids. V was clipped by 1 base and J by 1 base, with 10 bases between them. The chain's CDR3 is CATSDFGSLSNQPQHF. The DNA for the CDR3 is TGTGCCACCAGTGATTTTGGCAGCCTCAGCAATCAGCCCCAGCATTTT.

This clonotype was observed many times. The CDR3 DNA is TGTGCCAGCAGCCAATATAGCGGGAGTTCCTACGAGCAGTACTTC. Residues: CASSQYSGSSYEQYF. This sequence joins TRBV3-1 and TRBJ2-7; 9 bases match TRBD2. The V gene's germline CDR1 is LGHDT and CDR2 YNNKEL (reference sequence). V dropped 2 bases and J dropped 1; count of bases not matched to a gene: 3. CDR3 length: 15 amino acids.

This clonotype was recorded at least ten times. CDR3 DNA sequence: TGCGCCAGCAGCTTGGTTATCGCAGATACGCAGTATTTT. It yields the protein CASSLVIADTQYF. This chain joins TRBV5-1 and TRBJ2-3; D gene uncertain. V gave up 0 bases and J gave up 4 bases, with 6 bases separating them. Per the germline V gene, CDR1 is SGHRS and CDR2 is YFSETQ. CDR3 length equals 13 residues.

V is TRBV12-3 or TRBV12-4 and J is TRBJ1-1; D perhaps matches TRBD1 (5 bases). The V end was cut by 3 bases, the J end by 5 bases, with 10 bases between. This CDR3 has 13 amino acids. The CDR3 DNA sequence: TGTGCCAGCAGTTTGACAGAAGCGACTGAAGCTTTCTTT. Its protein product is CASSLTEATEAFF.

Only a few counts were recorded for this clonotype. The rearrangement uses TRBV7-2 and TRBJ2-2; tentative D call: TRBD1 (5 bases). Trimming cost V 5 bases and J 5 bases, with 12 bases left between them. Germline CDR1 SGHTA, CDR2 FQGNSA. CDR3 length: 14 residues. CDR3 bases: TGTGCCAGCAGCCCCAGGGTGGGGACCGGGGAGCTGTTTTTT. Residues: CASSPRVGTGELFF.